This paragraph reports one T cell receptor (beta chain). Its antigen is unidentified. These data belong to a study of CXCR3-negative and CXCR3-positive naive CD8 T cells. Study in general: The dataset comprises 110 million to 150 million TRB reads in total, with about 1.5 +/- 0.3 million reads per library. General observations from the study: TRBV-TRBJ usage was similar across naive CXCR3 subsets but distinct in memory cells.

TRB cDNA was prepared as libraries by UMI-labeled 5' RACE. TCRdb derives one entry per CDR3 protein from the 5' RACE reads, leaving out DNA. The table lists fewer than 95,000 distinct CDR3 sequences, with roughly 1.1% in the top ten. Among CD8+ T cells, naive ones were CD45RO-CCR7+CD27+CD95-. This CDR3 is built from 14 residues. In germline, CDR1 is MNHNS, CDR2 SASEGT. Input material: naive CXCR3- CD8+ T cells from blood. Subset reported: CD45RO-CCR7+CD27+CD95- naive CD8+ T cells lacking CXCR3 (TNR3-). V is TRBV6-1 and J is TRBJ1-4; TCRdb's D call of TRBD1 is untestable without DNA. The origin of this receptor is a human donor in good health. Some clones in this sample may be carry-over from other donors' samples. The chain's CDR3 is CASSEGAGNEKLFF.